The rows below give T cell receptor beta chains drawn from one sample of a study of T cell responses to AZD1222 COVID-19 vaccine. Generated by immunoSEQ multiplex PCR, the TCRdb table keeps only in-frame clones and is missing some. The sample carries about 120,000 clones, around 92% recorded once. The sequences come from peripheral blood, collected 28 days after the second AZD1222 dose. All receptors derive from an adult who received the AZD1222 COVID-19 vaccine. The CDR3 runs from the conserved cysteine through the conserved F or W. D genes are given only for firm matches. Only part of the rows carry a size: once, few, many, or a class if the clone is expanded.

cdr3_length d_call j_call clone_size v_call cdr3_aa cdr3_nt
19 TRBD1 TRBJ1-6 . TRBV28 CASSPSGGPFSSYNSPLHF TGTGCCAGCAGCCCGTCAGGGGGCCCTTTTAGCTCCTATAATTCACCCCTCCACTTT
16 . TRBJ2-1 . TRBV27 CASSLSSGTTYNEQFF TGTGCCAGCAGTTTATCCTCCGGGACGACCTACAATGAGCAGTTCTTC
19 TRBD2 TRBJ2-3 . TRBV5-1 CASSLGTSGGPSSTDTQYF TGCGCCAGCAGCTTGGGTACTAGCGGGGGTCCTTCTTCCACAGATACGCAGTATTTT
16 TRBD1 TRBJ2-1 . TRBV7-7 CASSPGPRTGDNEQFF TGTGCTAGCAGCCCCGGGCCACGGACAGGGGACAATGAGCAGTTCTTC
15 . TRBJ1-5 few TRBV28 CASSFLKGGYQPQHF TGTGCCAGCAGTTTTCTTAAGGGGGGATATCAGCCCCAGCATTTT
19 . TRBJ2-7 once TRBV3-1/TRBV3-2 CASRPPAHFLFRITYEQYF TGTGCCAGCAGACCTCCCGCGCATTTTCTGTTCCGAATAACCTACGAGCAGTACTTC
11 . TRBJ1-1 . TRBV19 CASSISGVAFF TGTGCCAGTAGTATCTCCGGAGTTGCTTTCTTT
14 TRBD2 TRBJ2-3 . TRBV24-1 CATKAGFGTDTQYF TGTGCCACCAAAGCGGGATTCGGGACAGATACGCAGTATTTT
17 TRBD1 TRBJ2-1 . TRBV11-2 CASSGITGTGLRNEQFF TGTGCCAGCAGCGGAATTACCGGGACAGGGCTACGTAATGAGCAGTTCTTC
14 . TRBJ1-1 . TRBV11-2 CASRGGQGLTEAFF TGTGCCAGCAGGGGGGGCCAGGGTTTGACTGAAGCTTTCTTT
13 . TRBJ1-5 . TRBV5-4 CASSLGRDQPQHF TGTGCCAGCAGCTTGGGCCGAGATCAGCCCCAGCATTTT
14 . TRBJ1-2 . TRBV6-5 CASSYTGTDYGYTF TGTGCCAGCAGTTATACCGGGACCGACTATGGCTACACCTTC
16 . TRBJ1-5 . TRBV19 CASQERLRNSNQPQHF TGTGCCAGCCAGGAACGGCTTCGTAATAGCAATCAGCCCCAGCATTTT
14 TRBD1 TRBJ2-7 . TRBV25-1 CASSIRDSYYEQYF TGTGCCAGCAGTATCCGGGACAGTTACTACGAGCAGTACTTC
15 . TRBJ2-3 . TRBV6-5 CASSSHSLGTDTQYF TGTGCCAGCAGTTCACACTCACTGGGTACAGATACGCAGTATTTT
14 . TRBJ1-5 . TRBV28 CASTTEGEYQPQHF TGTGCCAGCACCACGGAGGGGGAGTATCAGCCCCAGCATTTT
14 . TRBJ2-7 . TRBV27 CASSLYGGKYEQYF TGTGCCAGCAGTTTATACGGAGGGAAGTACGAGCAGTACTTC
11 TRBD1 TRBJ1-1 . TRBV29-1 CSVDRGTEAFF TGCAGCGTAGACAGGGGCACTGAAGCTTTCTTT
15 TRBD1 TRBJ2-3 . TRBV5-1 CASSSTGTVTDTQYF TGCGCCAGCAGCTCGACCGGGACAGTCACAGATACGCAGTATTTT
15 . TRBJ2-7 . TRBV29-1 CSVSSRDSLSYEQYF TGCAGCGTTTCCTCCCGGGACTCACTCTCCTACGAGCAGTACTTC
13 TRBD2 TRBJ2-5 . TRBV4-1 CASSIAGEETQYF TGCGCCAGCAGTATAGCGGGAGAAGAGACCCAGTACTTC
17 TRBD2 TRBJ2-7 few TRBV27 CASRLKGLDLSSYEQYF TGTGCCAGCAGGCTAAAGGGACTAGACTTAAGCTCCTACGAGCAGTACTTC
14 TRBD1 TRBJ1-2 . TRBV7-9 CASTRQGGNYGYTF TGTGCCAGCACCCGACAGGGAGGAAACTATGGCTACACCTTC
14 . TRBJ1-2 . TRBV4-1 CAPSQGGEGYGYTF TGCGCCCCCAGCCAAGGGGGGGAGGGGTATGGCTACACCTTC
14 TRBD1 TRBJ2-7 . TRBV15 CATSGRTGKNEQYF TGTGCCACCAGCGGTAGGACAGGAAAAAACGAGCAGTACTTC
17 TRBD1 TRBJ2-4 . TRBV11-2 CASSIRGPSLGRDIQYF TGTGCCAGCAGCATCAGGGGGCCCAGCTTGGGTCGTGACATTCAGTACTTC
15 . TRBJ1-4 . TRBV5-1 CASSLDGIPNEKLFF TGCGCCAGCAGCTTGGACGGAATTCCTAATGAAAAACTGTTTTTT
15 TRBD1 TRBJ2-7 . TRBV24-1 CATSDLRTGSYEQYF TGTGCCACCAGTGATCTCCGGACAGGGTCCTACGAGCAGTACTTC
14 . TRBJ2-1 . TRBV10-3 CAISEAQRGGEQFF TGTGCCATCAGTGAGGCCCAGAGGGGGGGTGAGCAGTTCTTC
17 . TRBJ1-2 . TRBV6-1 CASSEAGLGPASYGYTF TGTGCCAGCAGTGAAGCAGGCCTCGGGCCTGCGAGCTATGGCTACACCTTC
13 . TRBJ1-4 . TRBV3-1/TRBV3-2 CASTNREDEKLFF TGTGCCAGCACAAACCGGGAAGATGAAAAACTGTTTTTT
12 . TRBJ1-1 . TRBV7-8 CASSPTGGGAFF TGTGCCAGCAGCCCGACGGGAGGCGGAGCTTTCTTT
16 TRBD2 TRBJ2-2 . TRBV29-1 CSVRTSGGAYTGELFF TGCAGCGTTAGGACTAGCGGGGGGGCGTACACCGGGGAGCTGTTTTTT
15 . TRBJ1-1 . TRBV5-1 CASSLGIGTGTEAFF TGCGCCAGCAGCTTGGGGATCGGGACGGGCACTGAAGCTTTCTTT
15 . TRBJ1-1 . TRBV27 CASSTDGVMNTEAFF TGTGCCAGCAGTACGGACGGCGTCATGAACACTGAAGCTTTCTTT
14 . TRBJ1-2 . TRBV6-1 CASSEGSGLTIHTF TGTGCCAGCAGTGAAGGGAGCGGCCTTACCATTCACACCTTC
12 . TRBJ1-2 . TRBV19 CASSKQGGGYTF TGTGCCAGTAGTAAACAGGGCGGTGGCTACACCTTC
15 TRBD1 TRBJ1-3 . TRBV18 CASSPDRYSGNTIYF TGTGCCAGCTCACCGGACAGGTACTCTGGAAACACCATATATTTT
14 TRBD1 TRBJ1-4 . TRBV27 CASSSGQGGEKLFF TGTGCCAGCAGTTCGGGACAGGGAGGCGAAAAACTGTTTTTT
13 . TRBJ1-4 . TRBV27 CASRRSTNEKLFF TGTGCCAGCCGCAGGTCAACTAATGAAAAACTGTTTTTT
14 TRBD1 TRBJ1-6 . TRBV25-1 CASSTSGGGSPLHF TGTGCCAGCAGTACTTCAGGGGGTGGGTCACCCCTCCACTTT
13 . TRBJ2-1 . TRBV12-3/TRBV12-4 CASNLWDNNEQFF TGTGCCAGCAATCTTTGGGACAACAATGAGCAGTTCTTC
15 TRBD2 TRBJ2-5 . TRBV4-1 CASSHIASGGETQYF TGCGCCAGCAGCCACATCGCCTCGGGGGGGGAGACCCAGTACTTC